The TCR beta chain described here comes from a study of blood T cells in healthy people across ages. Primers used in a second PCR of roughly 6 to 12 cycles were a sample-barcoded 5' primer and a J-beta primer mix. Using its own MiXCR run on the 5' RACE reads, TCRdb lists one record per CDR3 protein. The table includes some 800,000 distinct CDR3 sequences, just under 25% detected once. Unmatched junction bases numbered 6, after V lost 3 bases and J lost 2 bases. CDR3 length: 15 residues. Germline V gene sequence: CDR1 KGHSH, CDR2 LQKENI. This clonotype was counted a few times. These same records also appear under a second study, on T cells of mothers and their children. As that report states: Researchers report slightly higher, though non-significant, overlap in related mother-child pairs than in unrelated pairs.

This sequence was found in a boy younger than 18 in good health. What was sequenced was blood. The rearrangement links TRBV18 to TRBJ2-7; TRBD1 matches at 8 bases. The CDR3 DNA follows: TGTGCCAGCTCACCGAGGACAGGGAAAACCTACGAGCAGTACTTC. Encoded protein: CASSPRTGKTYEQYF.